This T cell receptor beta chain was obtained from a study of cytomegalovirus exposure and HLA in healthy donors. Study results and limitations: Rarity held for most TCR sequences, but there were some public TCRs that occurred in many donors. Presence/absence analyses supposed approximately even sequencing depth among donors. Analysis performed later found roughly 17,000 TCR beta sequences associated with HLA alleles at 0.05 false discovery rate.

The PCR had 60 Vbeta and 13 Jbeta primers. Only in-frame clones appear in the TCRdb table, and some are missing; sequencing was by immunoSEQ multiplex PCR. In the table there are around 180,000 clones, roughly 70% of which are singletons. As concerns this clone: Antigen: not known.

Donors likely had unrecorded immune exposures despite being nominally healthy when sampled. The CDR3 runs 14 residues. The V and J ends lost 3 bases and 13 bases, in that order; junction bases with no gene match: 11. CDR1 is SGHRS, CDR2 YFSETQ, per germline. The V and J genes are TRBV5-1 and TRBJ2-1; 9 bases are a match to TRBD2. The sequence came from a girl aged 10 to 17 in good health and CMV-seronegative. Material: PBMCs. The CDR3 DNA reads TGCGCCAGCAGCTGGGGGCTCGAGCGGGGGGAACAGTTCTTC. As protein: CASSWGLERGEQFF.